The rows below give T cell receptor beta chains drawn from one sample of a study of graft-versus-host responses after intestinal transplantation. TCRdb's table, derived via immunoSEQ multiplex PCR, lists solely in-frame clones and lacks some. The sample includes some 40,000 clones, 85% to 95% seen only once; the top ten take 21%. No antigen is known for these receptors. The sample here was unstimulated CD8+ T cells sorted from spleen or lymph node cells, taken before transplant. Every receptor here comes from a human donor who was the organ donor for an intestinal transplant. The conserved cysteine and the conserved F or W are not part of the CDR3 here. D genes are given only for firm matches.

CDR3 protein: ASTEARDTNEKLF
D gene: NA
J gene: TRBJ1-4
V gene: TRBV28

CDR3 protein: ASSVFVGPNEKLF
D gene: NA
J gene: TRBJ1-4
V gene: TRBV9

CDR3 protein: ASSPTAGLIETQY
D gene: TRBD2
J gene: TRBJ2-5
V gene: TRBV14

CDR3 protein: ASSLVADTQY
D gene: NA
J gene: TRBJ2-3
V gene: TRBV11-2

CDR3 protein: ASSLHSSYEQY
D gene: NA
J gene: TRBJ2-7
V gene: TRBV27

CDR3 protein: ASSQDVDSSSVQY
D gene: NA
J gene: TRBJ2-7
V gene: TRBV4-3

CDR3 protein: ASSIGTGGGSNQPQH
D gene: TRBD1
J gene: TRBJ1-5
V gene: TRBV19

CDR3 protein: ASSGAYEQY
D gene: NA
J gene: TRBJ2-7
V gene: TRBV6-6

CDR3 protein: ASSRNSYEQY
D gene: NA
J gene: TRBJ2-7
V gene: TRBV28

CDR3 protein: ASSLAPRPNSPLH
D gene: NA
J gene: TRBJ1-6
V gene: TRBV5-1

CDR3 protein: ASSSQVADTQY
D gene: NA
J gene: TRBJ2-3
V gene: TRBV13

CDR3 protein: SVEGGQGSSYEQY
D gene: TRBD1
J gene: TRBJ2-7
V gene: TRBV29-1

CDR3 protein: ASSTGLAGAPYEQY
D gene: TRBD2
J gene: TRBJ2-7
V gene: TRBV6-9

CDR3 protein: ASSSGTAQETQY
D gene: TRBD1
J gene: TRBJ2-5
V gene: TRBV4-1

CDR3 protein: ASSTRQEREFYNEQF
D gene: TRBD2
J gene: TRBJ2-1
V gene: TRBV28

CDR3 protein: ASSPAREDINTDTQY
D gene: NA
J gene: TRBJ2-3
V gene: TRBV13

CDR3 protein: ASSLGKREPPADTQY
D gene: NA
J gene: TRBJ2-3
V gene: TRBV7-6

CDR3 protein: ASSFGAGDGYEQY
D gene: TRBD2
J gene: TRBJ2-7
V gene: TRBV5-8

CDR3 protein: ASSGTGDRQETQY
D gene: TRBD1
J gene: TRBJ2-5
V gene: TRBV6-6

CDR3 protein: ASSPGLGTIFYEQY
D gene: NA
J gene: TRBJ2-7
V gene: TRBV7-2

CDR3 protein: ASNSGTSEWADTQY
D gene: TRBD2
J gene: TRBJ2-3
V gene: TRBV5-4

CDR3 protein: ASSQVTYGGHGYGYT
D gene: NA
J gene: TRBJ1-2
V gene: TRBV4-1

CDR3 protein: SVRERDSPYNEQF
D gene: TRBD1
J gene: TRBJ2-1
V gene: TRBV29-1

CDR3 protein: ASSVGSGSSYEQY
D gene: NA
J gene: TRBJ2-7
V gene: TRBV9

CDR3 protein: ASLQGIYEQY
D gene: NA
J gene: TRBJ2-7
V gene: TRBV6-1

CDR3 protein: ASSINPGNTEAF
D gene: NA
J gene: TRBJ1-1
V gene: TRBV19

CDR3 protein: ASSSGTGDGYT
D gene: TRBD1
J gene: TRBJ1-2
V gene: TRBV5-5

CDR3 protein: ASSPAGGSADTQY
D gene: TRBD2
J gene: TRBJ2-3
V gene: TRBV4-3

CDR3 protein: ASSLGTGYYEQY
D gene: TRBD1
J gene: TRBJ2-7
V gene: TRBV7-6

CDR3 protein: ASSLQGPGTEAF
D gene: TRBD1
J gene: TRBJ1-1
V gene: TRBV6-5

CDR3 protein: ASSLDFWRGNTGELF
D gene: NA
J gene: TRBJ2-2
V gene: TRBV7-8

CDR3 protein: ATSRAEQGTNYGYT
D gene: TRBD1
J gene: TRBJ1-2
V gene: TRBV15

CDR3 protein: ASSEAGNQPQH
D gene: NA
J gene: TRBJ1-5
V gene: TRBV6-1

CDR3 protein: ATSSRQGLGDTQY
D gene: TRBD1
J gene: TRBJ2-3
V gene: TRBV15

CDR3 protein: ASSTPGTGSTPYEQY
D gene: TRBD1
J gene: TRBJ2-7
V gene: TRBV28

CDR3 protein: ASSFVGATGELF
D gene: NA
J gene: TRBJ2-2
V gene: TRBV27

CDR3 protein: ASSDSTSGYNEQF
D gene: TRBD2
J gene: TRBJ2-1
V gene: TRBV6-4

CDR3 protein: ASSSLPQGSLFTDTQY
D gene: TRBD1
J gene: TRBJ2-3
V gene: TRBV5-6

CDR3 protein: ASSLFPGENYEQY
D gene: NA
J gene: TRBJ2-7
V gene: TRBV11-2

CDR3 protein: ASSIRLAETQY
D gene: NA
J gene: TRBJ2-5
V gene: TRBV21-1

CDR3 protein: ASSQGDLLNGEQY
D gene: NA
J gene: TRBJ2-7
V gene: TRBV4-1

CDR3 protein: ASSALTGTTDTQY
D gene: NA
J gene: TRBJ2-3
V gene: TRBV27

CDR3 protein: ASSFRGNSYEQY
D gene: NA
J gene: TRBJ2-7
V gene: TRBV28

CDR3 protein: ASSLWPIHPPNYGYT
D gene: NA
J gene: TRBJ1-2
V gene: TRBV5-5

CDR3 protein: ASSQEQTSNQPQH
D gene: NA
J gene: TRBJ1-5
V gene: TRBV5-5

CDR3 protein: ASSLSQGRGKLF
D gene: NA
J gene: TRBJ1-4
V gene: TRBV28

CDR3 protein: ASSQTGTSGRQEDTQY
D gene: TRBD2
J gene: TRBJ2-3
V gene: TRBV6-4

CDR3 protein: ASGPGVAGGDEQF
D gene: TRBD2
J gene: TRBJ2-1
V gene: TRBV5-1

CDR3 protein: ASSTYSGSSYNEQF
D gene: TRBD2
J gene: TRBJ2-1
V gene: TRBV5-1

CDR3 protein: AIKTGRGYT
D gene: TRBD1
J gene: TRBJ1-2
V gene: TRBV10-3

CDR3 protein: SVEIPTYNEQF
D gene: NA
J gene: TRBJ2-1
V gene: TRBV29-1

CDR3 protein: ASSQRTGREQY
D gene: TRBD1
J gene: TRBJ2-7
V gene: TRBV7-2

CDR3 protein: SVLTGGSYEQY
D gene: TRBD1
J gene: NA
V gene: TRBV29-1

CDR3 protein: ASSPGLAGGLSTDTQY
D gene: TRBD2
J gene: TRBJ2-3
V gene: TRBV4-1

CDR3 protein: ASSLVRGLAAFSYEQY
D gene: TRBD2
J gene: TRBJ2-7
V gene: TRBV5-6

CDR3 protein: ASSYDRDENEQF
D gene: TRBD1
J gene: TRBJ2-1
V gene: TRBV6-6

CDR3 protein: ASSSSLPLAANAHEQF
D gene: TRBD2
J gene: TRBJ2-1
V gene: TRBV7-9

CDR3 protein: ASSQAGTGLYEQY
D gene: NA
J gene: TRBJ2-7
V gene: TRBV27

CDR3 protein: ASGGLASSYEQY
D gene: NA
J gene: NA
V gene: TRBV28

CDR3 protein: ASSPPTGSSYNEQF
D gene: NA
J gene: TRBJ2-1
V gene: TRBV4-1